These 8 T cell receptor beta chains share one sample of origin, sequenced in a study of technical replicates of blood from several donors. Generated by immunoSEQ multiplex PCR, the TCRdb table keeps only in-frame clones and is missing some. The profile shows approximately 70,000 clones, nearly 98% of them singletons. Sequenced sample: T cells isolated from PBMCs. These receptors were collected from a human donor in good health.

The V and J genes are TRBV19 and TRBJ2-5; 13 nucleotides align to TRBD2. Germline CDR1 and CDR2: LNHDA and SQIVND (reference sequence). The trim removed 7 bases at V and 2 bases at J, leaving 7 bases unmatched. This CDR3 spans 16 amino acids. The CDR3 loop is CASKPRLAGGQETQYF. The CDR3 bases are TGTGCCAGTAAGCCAAGACTAGCGGGAGGACAAGAGACCCAGTACTTC.

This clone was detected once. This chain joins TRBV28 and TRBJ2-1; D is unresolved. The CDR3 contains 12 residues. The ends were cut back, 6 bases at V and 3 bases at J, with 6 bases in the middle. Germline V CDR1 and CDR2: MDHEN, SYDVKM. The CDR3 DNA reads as TGTGCCAGCAGAAACAGCTACAATGAGCAGTTCTTC. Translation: CASRNSYNEQFF. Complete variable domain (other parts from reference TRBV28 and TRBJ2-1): DVKVTQSSRYLVKRTGEKVFLECVQDMDHENMFWYRQDPGLGLRLIYFSYDVKMKEKGDIPEGYSVSREKKERFSLILESASTNQTSMYLCASRNSYNEQFFGPGTRLTVL.

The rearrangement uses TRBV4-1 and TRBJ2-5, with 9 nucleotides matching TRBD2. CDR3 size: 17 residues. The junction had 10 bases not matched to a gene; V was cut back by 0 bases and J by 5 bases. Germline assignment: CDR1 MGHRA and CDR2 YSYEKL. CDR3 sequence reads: CASSQEASGIFMETQYF. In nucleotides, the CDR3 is TGCGCCAGCAGCCAAGAAGCTAGCGGGATTTTCATGGAGACCCAGTACTTC.

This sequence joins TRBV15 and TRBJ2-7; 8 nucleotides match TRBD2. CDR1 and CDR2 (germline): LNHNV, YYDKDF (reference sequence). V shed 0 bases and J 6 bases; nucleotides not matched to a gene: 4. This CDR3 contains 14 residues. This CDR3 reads CATSREQRGIEQYF. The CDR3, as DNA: TGTGCCACCAGCAGAGAGCAGCGGGGGATCGAGCAGTACTTC.

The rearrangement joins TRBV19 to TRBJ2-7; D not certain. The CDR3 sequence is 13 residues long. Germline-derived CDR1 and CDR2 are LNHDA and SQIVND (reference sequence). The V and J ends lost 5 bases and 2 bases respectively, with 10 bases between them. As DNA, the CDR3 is TGTGCCAGTAGTGCTGCCAGGACCTACGAGCAGTACTTC. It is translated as CASSAARTYEQYF.

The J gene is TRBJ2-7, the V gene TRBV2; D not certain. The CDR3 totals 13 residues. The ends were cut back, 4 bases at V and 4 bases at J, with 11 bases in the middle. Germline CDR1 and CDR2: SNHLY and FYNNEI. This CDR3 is CASSGSVRYEQYF. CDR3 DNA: TGTGCCAGCAGTGGGAGCGTAAGGTACGAGCAGTACTTC.

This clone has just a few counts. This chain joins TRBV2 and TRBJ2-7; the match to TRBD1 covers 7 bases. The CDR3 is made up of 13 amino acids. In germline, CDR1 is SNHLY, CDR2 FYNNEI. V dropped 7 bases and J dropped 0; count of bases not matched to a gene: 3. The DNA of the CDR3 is TGTGCCAGCAAGGGACAGACCTCCTACGAGCAGTACTTC. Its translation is CASKGQTSYEQYF.

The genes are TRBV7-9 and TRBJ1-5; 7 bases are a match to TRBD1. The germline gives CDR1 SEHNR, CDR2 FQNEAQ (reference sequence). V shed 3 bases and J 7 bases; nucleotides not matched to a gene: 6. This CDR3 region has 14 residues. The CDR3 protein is CASSFLGDSQPQHF. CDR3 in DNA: TGTGCCAGCAGCTTTCTTGGGGACAGCCAGCCCCAGCATTTT. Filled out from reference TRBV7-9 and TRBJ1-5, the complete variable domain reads DTGVSQNPRHKITKRGQNVTFRCDPISEHNRLYWYRQTLGQGPEFLTYFQNEAQLEKSRLLSDRFSAERPKGSFSTLEIQRTEQGDSAMYLCASSFLGDSQPQHFGDGTRLSIL.